A selection of T cell receptor beta chains follows, all from one sample in a study of T cell repertoires in cytomegalovirus infection. Their cognate antigens are unknown. TCRdb reanalysed the reads using MiXCR and keeps one entry per CDR3 protein. This sample yields about 890,000 distinct CDR3 sequences, of which approximately 31% are seen a single time; roughly 12% belongs to the top ten. Sample: cultured CD8+ T cells from PBMCs, taken from culture after CMV antigen stimulation. These TCRs come from a human donor in good health (CMV status not recorded). Some clones in this sample may be carry-over from other donors' samples. Both conserved end residues are trimmed from each CDR3.

CDR3aa,v_gene,j_gene
ASSPGTQGEQY,TRBV7-8,TRBJ2-7
ASSAGTVSYEQY,TRBV12-3/TRBV12-4,TRBJ2-7
ASSLDQSHQETQY,TRBV27,TRBJ2-5
ASSLWDRVDNEQF,TRBV28,TRBJ2-1
ASSEAPGTGVGDGYT,TRBV6-1,TRBJ1-2
ATSRDTSEAF,TRBV15,TRBJ1-1
ASSRGGGLQETQY,TRBV19,TRBJ2-5
ASSLVPIGETQY,TRBV7-6,TRBJ2-5
ASSLDGSGPWANEQF,TRBV11-2,TRBJ2-1
ASSLSGQQETQY,TRBV7-9,TRBJ2-5
ASSHSGVNTGELF,TRBV5-6,TRBJ2-2
ASSYRGSNTEAF,TRBV6-8,TRBJ1-1
ASSERLLAGGYNEQF,TRBV25-1,TRBJ2-1
ASSLIQREQF,TRBV5-1,TRBJ2-1
ASSSPGGSNNEQF,TRBV7-8,TRBJ2-1
ASSSRYRDTSPYNEQF,TRBV12-3/TRBV12-4,TRBJ2-1
SVPSSDPQETQY,TRBV29-1,TRBJ2-5
ASTPSPGLYSNQPQH,TRBV28,TRBJ1-5
ASSSGTGLRRGYT,TRBV27,TRBJ1-2
ATRQGNNEQF,TRBV27,TRBJ2-1
ASSLRGASSYEQY,TRBV28,TRBJ2-7
ASSPGTVAF,TRBV27,TRBJ1-1
ASTSRGTDTQY,TRBV7-9,TRBJ2-3
ASSFQQGGYNEQF,TRBV5-1,TRBJ2-1
ASSLPGLVSGELF,TRBV7-2,TRBJ2-2
ASSGLGVSFTDTQY,TRBV4-1,TRBJ2-3
ASGPGEQRAF,TRBV12-5,TRBJ1-1
ASSWAGGGYNEQF,TRBV12-3/TRBV12-4,TRBJ2-1
ASRPGGGAEAF,TRBV6-4,TRBJ1-1
SATLGFNTGELF,TRBV20-1,TRBJ2-2
ASSQDGNIIY,TRBV4-1,TRBJ1-3
ASSIGVSSYEQY,TRBV19,TRBJ2-7
ASSPLRGHLETQY,TRBV7-9,TRBJ2-5
ASSMFPNTEAF,TRBV19,TRBJ1-1
ASSAGGGSTSPYEQY,TRBV7-9,TRBJ2-7
ASSPDGGGGEAF,TRBV7-9,TRBJ1-1
ASRRAQGASYGYT,TRBV27,TRBJ1-2
ASSLVAARDPQSETQY,TRBV11-2,TRBJ2-5
ASSSPRRGLHQPQH,TRBV7-3,TRBJ1-5
ASSLVGAGEQF,TRBV12-3/TRBV12-4,TRBJ2-1